What follows are 31 T cell receptor beta chains derived from one specimen sequenced in a study of T-cell reconstitution after alpha-beta-depleted transplantation in children. Unique molecular identifiers were used in preparing the TCRbeta library. TCRdb reprocessed the PCR reads via MiXCR and lists one record per CDR3 protein. This sample carries about 440,000 distinct CDR3 sequences, around two fifths of them seen once, and the ten largest clones take 27%. The sequenced sample was PBMCs, obtained before TCRalphabeta/CD19-depleted stem cell transplant. The receptors originated from a girl between 2 and 10 years old with aplastic anemia, due to receive a stem cell transplant.

V is TRBV11-2 and J is TRBJ2-5; unclear D gene. The CDR3 has 14 residues. The V end was cut by 2 bases, the J end by 5 bases, with 12 bases between. Looked up from germline, CDR1 is SGHAT and CDR2 is FQNNGV. Here the CDR3 reads CASSLLPMAETQYF. The CDR3 DNA reads as TGTGCCAGCAGCTTATTGCCCATGGCTGAGACCCAGTACTTC. Complete variable domain (other parts from reference TRBV11-2 and TRBJ2-5): EAGVAQSPRYKIIEKRQSVAFWCNPISGHATLYWYQQILGQGPKLLIQFQNNGVVDDSQLPKDRFSAERLKGVDSTLKIQPAKLEDSAVYLCASSLLPMAETQYFGPGTRLLVL.

Details on this clonotype: The CDR3 does not close with the conserved phenylalanine or tryptophan, likely indicating a read error. The CDR3 loop reads CASSFGPAAYQETQYL. As DNA, the CDR3 is TGCGCCAGCAGCTTCGGACCAGCGGCGTACCAAGAGACCCAGTACCTC. The chain recombines TRBV5-1 with TRBJ2-5; D possibly corresponds to TRBD2 (5 bases). This CDR3 contains 16 residues. The germline V and J ends were trimmed by 2 bases and 0 bases, with 14 bases remaining between them. Germline CDR1 and CDR2: SGHRS and YFSETQ.

This chain connects TRBV20-1 to TRBJ2-3, with 8 positions matching TRBD1. After removal of 3 bases from V and 2 bases from J, the junction contained 4 bases not matched to a gene. Germline assignment: CDR1 DFQATT and CDR2 SNEGSKA (reference sequence). This CDR3 has 14 amino acids. The CDR3 DNA reads as TGCAGTGCTAGGGGGGACAGGCTCACAGATACGCAGTATTTT. Translation gives CSARGDRLTDTQYF.

This clonotype has ten or more counts. This CDR3 is CASSLADRTNTEAFF. The CDR3 nucleotides read TGTGCCAGCAGTTTGGCAGACAGAACGAACACTGAAGCTTTCTTT. The chain uses TRBV12-3 or TRBV12-4 and TRBJ1-1, with D possibly matching TRBD1 (5 bases). Trimming left V 3 bases short and J 1 base short, with 12 bases between. The CDR3 is 15 amino acids.

This chain joins TRBV5-1 and TRBJ2-7; 10 bases are shared with TRBD1. The CDR3 loop spans 14 amino acids. With 4 bases clipped from V and 1 base from J, the junction kept 2 bases outside the gene matches. Germline assignment: CDR1 SGHRS and CDR2 YFSETQ. The CDR3 DNA follows: TGCGCCAGCAGCGAGGGACAGGGGTCCTACGAGCAGTACTTC. Its translation: CASSEGQGSYEQYF. Looking up the rest from reference TRBV5-1 and TRBJ2-7 gives the full variable domain: KAGVTQTPRYLIKTRGQQVTLSCSPISGHRSVSWYQQTPGQGLQFLFEYFSETQRNKGNFPGRFSGRQFSNSRSEMNVSTLELGDSALYLCASSEGQGSYEQYFGPGTRLTVT.

The rearrangement joins TRBV10-1 to TRBJ2-2; D gene uncertain. The V gene lost 0 bases and the J gene lost 6 bases, with 2 bases spanning the gap. Germline V CDR1 and CDR2: WNHNN, SYGVQD (reference sequence). The CDR3 consists of 12 residues. For the CDR3, the DNA is TGCGCCAGCAGTGAGTCGGCCGGGGAGCTGTTTTTT. It specifies CASSESAGELFF.

V and J are TRBV20-1 and TRBJ2-7, with TRBD2 identical over 7 bases. Germline-derived CDR1 and CDR2 are DFQATT and SNEGSKA (reference sequence). After removal of 5 bases from V and 6 bases from J, the junction contained 10 bases not matched to a gene. The CDR3 runs to 13 residues. CDR3 nucleotides: TGCAGTGCTCCCGTGACTAGCAAGGGCGAGCAGTACTTC. Translated, it gives CSAPVTSKGEQYF.

This clonotype was counted at least ten times. CDR3 nucleotide sequence: TGCGCCAGCAGCCCGGAGGGGGCACAGGGGACTAATGAAAAACTGTTTTTT. Encoded protein: CASSPEGAQGTNEKLFF. The chain carries TRBV5-1 and TRBJ1-4; TRBD1 agrees at 7 bases. Germline assignment: CDR1 SGHRS and CDR2 YFSETQ. V was pared by 4 bases and J by 2 bases, with 11 bases of the junction left unmatched. CDR3 length: 17 amino acids.

The chain carries TRBV20-1 and TRBJ2-4, with TRBD1 matching 7 bases. After removal of 0 bases from V and 7 bases from J, the junction contained 9 bases not matched to a gene. CDR1 and CDR2 (germline): DFQATT, SNEGSKA (reference sequence). This CDR3 has 15 amino acids. CDR3 amino acids: CSARDPGGLRNIQYF. The CDR3 nucleotides read TGCAGTGCTAGAGATCCAGGGGGTTTACGTAACATTCAGTACTTC.

V is TRBV5-6 and J is TRBJ2-1; 8 positions agree with TRBD1. The CDR3 length is 16 residues. Germline V lookup: CDR1 SGHDT, CDR2 YYEEEE. V lost 2 bases to trimming and J lost 1 base; unmatched junction nucleotides: 5. In DNA form, the CDR3 reads TGTGCCAGCAGCTTTGGGACAGGACTATCCTACAATGAGCAGTTCTTC. Translating it yields CASSFGTGLSYNEQFF.

This clonotype was found once. The rearrangement uses TRBV20-1 and TRBJ2-1; D may be TRBD2 (6 bases). V lost 0 bases and J lost 4, with 13 bases in between. The CDR3 runs 15 residues. Germline lookup yields CDR1 DFQATT and CDR2 SNEGSKA (reference sequence). This CDR3 is CSAREPALAYNEQFF. CDR3 in DNA: TGCAGTGCTAGAGAGCCGGCACTAGCATACAATGAGCAGTTCTTC.

This clonotype came up a few times. The V and J genes are TRBV9 and TRBJ2-1; D might be TRBD1 or TRBD2, each matching 5 bases. Trimming left V 3 bases short and J 5 bases short, with 12 bases between. Germline lookup yields CDR1 SGDLS and CDR2 YYNGEE. The CDR3 has 14 residues. In nucleotides, the CDR3 is TGTGCCAGCAGCGGGGGACGGTCTAACAATGAGCAGTTCTTC. Encoded protein: CASSGGRSNNEQFF. Full variable domain (missing parts from reference TRBV9 and TRBJ2-1): DSGVTQTPKHLITATGQRVTLRCSPRSGDLSVYWYQQSLDQGLQFLIQYYNGEERAKGNILERFSAQQFPDLHSELNLSSLELGDSALYFCASSGGRSNNEQFFGPGTRLTVL.

The sample holds one count of this clonotype. This sequence joins TRBV20-1 and TRBJ2-3; D remains ambiguous. This CDR3 has 14 residues. Germline V lookup: CDR1 DFQATT, CDR2 SNEGSKA (reference sequence). V was clipped by 1 base and J by 2 bases, with 10 bases between them. In DNA, the CDR3 is TGCAGTGCTAGAGGTCACGATTCCACAGATACGCAGTATTTT. Its translation is CSARGHDSTDTQYF.

V usage is TRBV20-1 and J usage is TRBJ1-5; no definite D call. This CDR3 comprises 13 residues. The germline CDR1 and CDR2 sequences are DFQATT and SNEGSKA (reference sequence). Trimming removed 6 bases from V and 4 bases from J, with 13 bases in between. The CDR3 loop reads CSALGNRNQPQHF. The CDR3 DNA reads TGCAGTGCGCTCGGAAACCGTAATCAGCCCCAGCATTTT.

This clonotype was detected many times. This rearrangement joins TRBV5-1 to TRBJ1-3; TRBD1 aligns across 8 bases. This CDR3 spans 15 amino acids. J gave up 2 bases and V 1 base, and 2 bases lay outside the gene matches. CDR1 SGHRS and CDR2 YFSETQ come from the germline V gene. The CDR3 bases are TGCGCCAGCAGCTTGTCGGGACAGGCTGGAAACACCATATATTTT. Its translation: CASSLSGQAGNTIYF.

The chain couples TRBV20-1 to TRBJ2-7; 7 bases agree with TRBD1. The CDR3 consists of 13 residues. Germline V gene data show CDR1 as DFQATT and CDR2 as SNEGSKA (reference sequence). V shed 2 bases, J shed 3 bases, and the junction held 4 bases outside the gene matches. The chain's CDR3 is CSARPGQYYEQYF. The CDR3 region has the DNA TGCAGTGCTAGACCGGGACAGTACTACGAGCAGTACTTC.

This clonotype showed up many times. This rearrangement joins TRBV6-5 to TRBJ2-5; TRBD2 might be the D (5 bases). Germline V lookup: CDR1 MNHEY, CDR2 SVGAGI. The CDR3 covers 13 residues. V gave up 5 bases and J gave up 6 bases, with 13 bases separating them. In nucleotides, the CDR3 is TGTGCCAGCAGTCTACCGTCGGGGAAGACCCAGTACTTC. Translated: CASSLPSGKTQYF.

The CDR3 spells CASRPRAGGGNEQFF. DNA for the CDR3: TGTGCCAGCAGGCCCCGGGCGGGAGGGGGGAATGAGCAGTTCTTC. The chain links TRBV6-1 to TRBJ2-1, with 9 bases lining up with TRBD2. Germline trimming cut 6 bases from V and 7 bases from J; bases unmatched to any gene: 10. Germline V lookup: CDR1 MNHNS, CDR2 SASEGT. The CDR3 contains 15 residues.

Many counts were recorded for this clonotype. The chain recombines TRBV7-9 with TRBJ2-7; D is perhaps TRBD2 (5 bases). Trimming shortened V by 3 bases and J by 3 bases, and 12 bases separated the two germline ends. Germline CDR1 is SEHNR and CDR2 is FQNEAQ (reference sequence). This CDR3 has 14 residues. CDR3 sequence: CASSFEEDIYEQYF. Here the CDR3 DNA reads TGTGCCAGCAGCTTCGAGGAGGATATCTACGAGCAGTACTTC.

This clonotype has just a few counts. The chain links TRBV7-9 to TRBJ1-4; possible D gene TRBD1, 6 bases. Germline V lookup: CDR1 SEHNR, CDR2 FQNEAQ (reference sequence). The CDR3 has 15 amino acids. V was clipped by 5 bases and J by 4 bases, with 14 bases between them. The CDR3 loop reads CASSRGQSFNEKLFF. The CDR3, as DNA: TGTGCCAGCAGCCGAGGACAGTCGTTTAATGAAAAACTGTTTTTT.

This rearrangement joins TRBV7-9 to TRBJ1-2; D unclear. V shed 4 bases and J shed 4 bases, with 16 bases lying between them. The CDR3 runs to 15 residues. Germline-derived CDR1 and CDR2 are SEHNR and FQNEAQ (reference sequence). CDR3 protein: CASSSLPETLYGYTF. The CDR3 bases are TGTGCCAGCAGCTCGCTTCCAGAGACTCTCTATGGCTACACCTTC.

A remark on this clonotype: A much larger clonotype is one base distant, so this may be a read error. This chain connects TRBV7-9 to TRBJ2-1, with no clear D. V lost 4 bases and J lost 10, with 11 bases in between. The CDR3 consists of 12 residues. Germline V lookup: CDR1 SEHNR, CDR2 FQNEAQ (reference sequence). For the CDR3, the DNA is TGTGCCAGCAGCTCGGCTCCCACGGAGCAGTTCTTC. Translated, it gives CASSSAPTEQFF.

This chain links TRBV9 with TRBJ2-7; perhaps TRBD2 as D (6 bases). The germline CDR1 and CDR2 sequences are SGDLS and YYNGEE. CDR3 length equals 15 residues. Trimming took off 0 bases at V and 2 bases at J, with 12 bases between the two ends. The chain's CDR3 is CASSVDGGRTYEQYF. In DNA, the CDR3 is TGTGCCAGCAGCGTAGATGGGGGGAGGACCTACGAGCAGTACTTC.

This clonotype was counted at least ten times. V and J are TRBV18 and TRBJ1-1; the D is unclear. The V and J ends lost 3 bases and 0 bases respectively, with 8 bases between them. CDR3 length: 14 amino acids. Per germline, CDR1 KGHSH and CDR2 LQKENI. The CDR3 loop is CASSPTTLNTEAFF. The DNA for the CDR3 is TGTGCCAGCTCACCCACTACTTTGAACACTGAAGCTTTCTTT.

This clonotype was observed many times. The chain uses TRBV10-2 and TRBJ2-1, with no clear D. The CDR3 covers 14 residues. Trimming cost V 2 bases and J 0 bases, with 5 bases left between them. From germline, CDR1 is WSHSY and CDR2 SAAADI. CDR3 DNA: TGCGCCAGCAGTGAGCGGGCCTCCTACAATGAGCAGTTCTTC. Protein sequence: CASSERASYNEQFF.

This clonotype was counted many times. The chain has TRBV7-2 and TRBJ2-1; 8 bases map to TRBD2. After removal of 0 bases from V and 4 bases from J, the junction contained 8 bases not matched to a gene. This CDR3 is 17 amino acids long. Germline V CDR1 and CDR2: SGHTA, FQGNSA. The CDR3 DNA sequence: TGTGCCAGCAGCTTAGCGGTTACAAGCGGGGGTTACAATGAGCAGTTCTTC. It is translated as CASSLAVTSGGYNEQFF.

This chain joins TRBV20-1 and TRBJ2-7; 13 bases are shared with TRBD2. The CDR3 totals 18 residues. J was trimmed by 4 bases and V by 1 base; bases with no gene match: 13. From germline, CDR1 is DFQATT and CDR2 SNEGSKA (reference sequence). CDR3 coding DNA: TGCAGTGCTAGAGCTTCCGGGACTAGCGGGAAGGATGCTTACGAGCAGTACTTC. Translated: CSARASGTSGKDAYEQYF.

This clonotype has a count of ten or more. The V call is TRBV12-3 or TRBV12-4, the J call TRBJ2-1; 10 bases are a match to TRBD2. This CDR3 region has 13 residues. The J segment lost 9 bases and the V segment lost 2 bases, leaving 1 base of the junction unmatched. Here the CDR3 DNA reads TGTGCCAGCAGTTTACTAGCGGGAGCTGAGCAGTTCTTC. As protein: CASSLLAGAEQFF.

This chain links TRBV7-3 with TRBJ2-5, with D maybe TRBD2 (6 bases). The CDR3 consists of 15 residues. V was pared by 1 base and J by 5 bases, with 14 bases between. The germline V gene encodes CDR1 SGHTA and CDR2 FQGTGA. CDR3 sequence: CASSLMLGGGETQYF. The CDR3 DNA reads TGTGCCAGCAGCTTAATGTTGGGAGGCGGGGAGACCCAGTACTTC.

The chain is built from TRBV29-1 and TRBJ1-1; tentatively, D is TRBD1 (5 bases). Per germline, CDR1 SQVTM and CDR2 ANQGSEA. V dropped 1 base and J dropped 5 bases, with 8 bases sitting between them. The CDR3 runs to 12 residues. The CDR3 nucleotides are TGCAGCGTTGAAGGTCAGGGAACTGAAGCTTTCTTT. Its protein is CSVEGQGTEAFF.

DNA of the CDR3: TGTGCCAGCAGCTCCTTACGACTAGCGGAGGGGTACAATGAGCAGTTCTTC. It codes for CASSSLRLAEGYNEQFF. V is TRBV11-2 and J is TRBJ2-1; 9 bases map to TRBD2. Germline V gene lookup returns CDR1 SGHAT and CDR2 FQNNGV. CDR3 length equals 17 residues. V shed 4 bases and J 4 bases; nucleotides not matched to a gene: 11. Looking up the rest from reference TRBV11-2 and TRBJ2-1 gives the full variable domain: EAGVAQSPRYKIIEKRQSVAFWCNPISGHATLYWYQQILGQGPKLLIQFQNNGVVDDSQLPKDRFSAERLKGVDSTLKIQPAKLEDSAVYLCASSSLRLAEGYNEQFFGPGTRLTVL.